Ten or more counts support the clone carrying this TCR beta chain. A single record per CDR3 protein comes from TCRdb applying MiXCR to the 5' RACE reads. The table records 510,000 or so distinct CDR3 sequences, 15% to 20% of them present only once. This specimen comes from a study of T cells after yellow fever vaccination. CDR1 and CDR2 (germline): MNHEY, SVGAGI. Trimming cost V 7 bases and J 3 bases; bases outside gene matches: 3. CDR3 length equals 14 residues. This receptor was obtained from a man aged 25 to 45 who received the YFV17D yellow fever vaccine. The source was PBMCs, collected 15 days after the yellow fever booster vaccination. This rearrangement joins TRBV6-5 to TRBJ2-2; 9 bases are a match to TRBD1. As DNA, the CDR3 is TGTGCCAGCACCTGGGACAGGGACACCGGGGAGCTGTTTTTT. Residues: CASTWDRDTGELFF.